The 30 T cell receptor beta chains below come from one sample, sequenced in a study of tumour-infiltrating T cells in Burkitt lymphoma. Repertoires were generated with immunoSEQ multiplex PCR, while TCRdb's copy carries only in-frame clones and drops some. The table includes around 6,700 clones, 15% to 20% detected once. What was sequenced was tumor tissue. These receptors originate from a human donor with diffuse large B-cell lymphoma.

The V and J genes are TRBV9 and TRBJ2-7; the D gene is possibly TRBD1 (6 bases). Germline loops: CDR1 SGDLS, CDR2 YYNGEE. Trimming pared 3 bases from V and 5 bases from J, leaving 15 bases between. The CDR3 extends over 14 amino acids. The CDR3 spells CASSDSDSADEQYF. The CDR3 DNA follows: TGTGCCAGCAGCGACTCGGACAGTGCTGACGAGCAGTACTTC.

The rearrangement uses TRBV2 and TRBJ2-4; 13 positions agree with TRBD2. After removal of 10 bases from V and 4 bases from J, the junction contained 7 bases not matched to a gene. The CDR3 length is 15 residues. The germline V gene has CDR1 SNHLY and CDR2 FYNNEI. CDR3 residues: CAIRGTSGAKNIQYF. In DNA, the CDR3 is TGTGCCATCAGGGGGACTAGCGGGGCGAAAAACATTCAGTACTTC.

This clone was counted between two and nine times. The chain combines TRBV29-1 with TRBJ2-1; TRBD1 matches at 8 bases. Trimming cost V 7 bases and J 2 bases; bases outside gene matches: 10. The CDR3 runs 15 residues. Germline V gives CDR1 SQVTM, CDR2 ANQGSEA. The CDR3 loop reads CSAWDGTGTYNEQFF. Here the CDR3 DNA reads TGCAGCGCCTGGGACGGGACAGGAACCTACAATGAGCAGTTCTTC.

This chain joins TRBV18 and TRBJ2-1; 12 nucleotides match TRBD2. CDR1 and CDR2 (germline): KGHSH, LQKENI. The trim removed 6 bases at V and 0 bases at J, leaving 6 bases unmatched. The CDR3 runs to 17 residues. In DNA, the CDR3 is TGTGCCAGCTCGCCTGGACTAGCGGGGAGCTCCTACAATGAGCAGTTCTTC. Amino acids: CASSPGLAGSSYNEQFF.

The chain's CDR3 is CASSRTSGRDEQYF. As DNA, the CDR3 is TGTGCCAGCTCACGGACTAGCGGGAGAGACGAGCAGTACTTC. The chain is built from TRBV18 and TRBJ2-7; 13 positions agree with TRBD2. The CDR3 has 14 residues. Germline lookup yields CDR1 KGHSH and CDR2 LQKENI. The ends lost 4 bases at V and 5 bases at J; junction bases unmatched: 2. The variable domain in full, with the rest retrieved from reference TRBV18 and TRBJ2-7, is NAGVMQNPRHLVRRRGQEARLRCSPMKGHSHVYWYRQLPEEGLKFMVYLQKENIIDESGMPKERFSAEFPKEGPSILRIQQVVRGDSAAYFCASSRTSGRDEQYFGPGTRLTVT.

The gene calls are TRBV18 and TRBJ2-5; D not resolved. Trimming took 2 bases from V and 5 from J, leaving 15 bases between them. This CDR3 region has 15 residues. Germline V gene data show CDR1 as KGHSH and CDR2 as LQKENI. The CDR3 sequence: CASSPAFAFGETQYF. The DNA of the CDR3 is TGTGCCAGCTCACCAGCATTCGCGTTCGGGGAGACCCAGTACTTC.

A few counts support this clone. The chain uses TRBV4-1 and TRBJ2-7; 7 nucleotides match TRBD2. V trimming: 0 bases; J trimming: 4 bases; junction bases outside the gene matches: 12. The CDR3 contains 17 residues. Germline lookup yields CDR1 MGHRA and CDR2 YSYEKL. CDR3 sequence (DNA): TGCGCCAGCAGCCAAGATCTTGGACTAGTGGTTGGTTACGAGCAGTACTTC. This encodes CASSQDLGLVVGYEQYF.

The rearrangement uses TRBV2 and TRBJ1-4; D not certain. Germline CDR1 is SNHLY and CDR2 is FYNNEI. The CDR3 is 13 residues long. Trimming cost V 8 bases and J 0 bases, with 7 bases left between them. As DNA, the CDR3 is TGTGCCAGCCTCACTACAACTAATGAAAAACTGTTTTTT. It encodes CASLTTTNEKLFF.

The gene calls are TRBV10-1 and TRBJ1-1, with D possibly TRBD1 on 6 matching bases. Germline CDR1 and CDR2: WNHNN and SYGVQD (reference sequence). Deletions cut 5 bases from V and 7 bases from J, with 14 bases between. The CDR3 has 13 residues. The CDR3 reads CASSIAGAGEAFF. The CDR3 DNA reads TGCGCCAGCAGTATCGCAGGGGCTGGTGAAGCTTTCTTT.

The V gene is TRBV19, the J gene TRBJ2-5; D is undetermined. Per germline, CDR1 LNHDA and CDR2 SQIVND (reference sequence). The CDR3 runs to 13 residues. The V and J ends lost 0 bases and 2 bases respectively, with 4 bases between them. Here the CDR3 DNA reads TGTGCCAGTAGTATAGACAAACAAGAGACCCAGTACTTC. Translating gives CASSIDKQETQYF.

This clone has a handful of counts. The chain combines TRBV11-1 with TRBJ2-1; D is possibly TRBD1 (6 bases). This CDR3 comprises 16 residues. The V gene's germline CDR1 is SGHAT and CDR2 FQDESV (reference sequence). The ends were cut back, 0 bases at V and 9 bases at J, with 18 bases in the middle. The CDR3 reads CASSLAETGAVGEQFF. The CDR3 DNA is TGTGCCAGCAGCTTAGCGGAGACAGGTGCGGTGGGTGAGCAGTTCTTC.

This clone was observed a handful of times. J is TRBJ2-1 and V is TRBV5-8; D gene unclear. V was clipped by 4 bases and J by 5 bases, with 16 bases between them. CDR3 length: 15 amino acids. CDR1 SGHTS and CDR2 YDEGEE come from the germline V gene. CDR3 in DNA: TGTGCCAGCAGCCCGTGGGTCAACTTTAACAATGAGCAGTTCTTC. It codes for CASSPWVNFNNEQFF.

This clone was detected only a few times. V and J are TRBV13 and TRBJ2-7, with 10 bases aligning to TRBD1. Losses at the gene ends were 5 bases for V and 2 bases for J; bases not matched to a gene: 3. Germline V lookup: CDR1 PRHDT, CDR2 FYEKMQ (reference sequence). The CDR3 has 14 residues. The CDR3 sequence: CASSPGTGAYEQYF. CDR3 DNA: TGTGCCAGCAGCCCCGGGACAGGGGCCTACGAGCAGTACTTC. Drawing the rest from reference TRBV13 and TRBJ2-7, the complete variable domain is AAGVIQSPRHLIKEKRETATLKCYPIPRHDTVYWYQQGPGQDPQFLISFYEKMQSDKGSIPDRFSAQQFSDYHSELNMSSLELGDSALYFCASSPGTGAYEQYFGPGTRLTVT.

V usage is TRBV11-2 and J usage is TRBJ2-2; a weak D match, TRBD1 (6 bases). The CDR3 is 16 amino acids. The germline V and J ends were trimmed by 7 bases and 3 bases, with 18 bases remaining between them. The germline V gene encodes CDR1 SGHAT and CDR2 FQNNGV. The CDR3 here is CASNWGTQWDTGELFF. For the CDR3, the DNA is TGTGCCAGCAATTGGGGGACACAATGGGACACCGGGGAGCTGTTTTTT.

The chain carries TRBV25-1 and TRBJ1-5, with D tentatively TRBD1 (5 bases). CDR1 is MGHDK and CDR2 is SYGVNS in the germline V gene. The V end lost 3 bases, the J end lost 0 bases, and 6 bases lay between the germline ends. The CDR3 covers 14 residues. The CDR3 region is CASSETVSNQPQHF. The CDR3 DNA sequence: TGTGCCAGCAGTGAGACAGTTAGCAATCAGCCCCAGCATTTT.

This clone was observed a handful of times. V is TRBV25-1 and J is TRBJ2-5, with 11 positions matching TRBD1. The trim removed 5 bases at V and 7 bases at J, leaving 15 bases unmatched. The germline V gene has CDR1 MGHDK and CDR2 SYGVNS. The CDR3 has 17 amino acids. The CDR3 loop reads CASSFWGGTGGVGTQYF. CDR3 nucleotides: TGTGCCAGCAGTTTTTGGGGCGGGACAGGGGGGGTGGGGACCCAGTACTTC.

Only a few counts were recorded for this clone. The DNA of the CDR3 is TGTGCCAGCACCCCGGACAGGCAAAGGGGGACCCAGTACTTC. Protein: CASTPDRQRGTQYF. V is TRBV6-5 and J is TRBJ2-5; 7 bases agree with TRBD1. V trimming: 7 bases; J trimming: 7 bases; junction bases outside the gene matches: 12. Looked up from germline, CDR1 is MNHEY and CDR2 is SVGAGI. CDR3 length equals 14 residues.

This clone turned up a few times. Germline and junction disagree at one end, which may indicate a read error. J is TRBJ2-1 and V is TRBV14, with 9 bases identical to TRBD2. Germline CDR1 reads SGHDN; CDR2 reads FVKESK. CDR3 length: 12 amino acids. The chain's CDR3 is CASSPLGGRVVF. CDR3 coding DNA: TGTGCCAGCAGCCCCTTAGGCGGGAGGGTAGTCTTC.

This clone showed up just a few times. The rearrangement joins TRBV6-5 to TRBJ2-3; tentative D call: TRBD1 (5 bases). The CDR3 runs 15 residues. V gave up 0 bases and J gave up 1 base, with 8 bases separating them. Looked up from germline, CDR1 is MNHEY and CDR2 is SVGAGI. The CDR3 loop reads CASSYSKGGTDTQYF. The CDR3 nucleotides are TGTGCCAGCAGTTACTCGAAAGGGGGCACAGATACGCAGTATTTT.

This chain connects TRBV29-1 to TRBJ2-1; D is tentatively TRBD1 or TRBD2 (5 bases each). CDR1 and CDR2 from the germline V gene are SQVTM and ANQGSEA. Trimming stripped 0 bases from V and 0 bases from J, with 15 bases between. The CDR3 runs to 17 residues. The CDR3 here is CSVEDPLGRSSYNEQFF. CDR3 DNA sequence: TGCAGCGTTGAAGACCCCCTGGGACGAAGCTCCTACAATGAGCAGTTCTTC.

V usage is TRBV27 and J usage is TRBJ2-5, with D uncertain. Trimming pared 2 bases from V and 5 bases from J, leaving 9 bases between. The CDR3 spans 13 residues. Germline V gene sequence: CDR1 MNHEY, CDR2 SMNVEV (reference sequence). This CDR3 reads CASSLGAGETQYF. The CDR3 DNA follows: TGTGCCAGCAGTTTAGGAGCCGGTGAGACCCAGTACTTC.

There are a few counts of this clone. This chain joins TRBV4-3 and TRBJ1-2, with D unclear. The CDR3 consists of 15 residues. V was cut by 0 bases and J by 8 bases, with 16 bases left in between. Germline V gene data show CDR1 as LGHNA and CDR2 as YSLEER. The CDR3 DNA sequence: TGCGCCAGCAGCCAAGATTCGGCCACAGCCAGAGGCTACACCTTC. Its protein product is CASSQDSATARGYTF.

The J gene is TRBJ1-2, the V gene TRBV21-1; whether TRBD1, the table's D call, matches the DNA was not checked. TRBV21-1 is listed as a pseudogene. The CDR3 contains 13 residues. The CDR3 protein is CARTIGTHYGYTF. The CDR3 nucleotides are TGTGCCCGTACGATCGGGACACACTATGGCTACACCTTC.

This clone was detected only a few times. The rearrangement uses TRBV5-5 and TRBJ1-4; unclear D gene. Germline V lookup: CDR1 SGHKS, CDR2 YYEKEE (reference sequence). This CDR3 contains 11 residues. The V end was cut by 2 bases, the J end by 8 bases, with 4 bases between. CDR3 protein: CASSFEEKLFF. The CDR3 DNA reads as TGTGCCAGCAGCTTCGAGGAAAAACTGTTTTTT.

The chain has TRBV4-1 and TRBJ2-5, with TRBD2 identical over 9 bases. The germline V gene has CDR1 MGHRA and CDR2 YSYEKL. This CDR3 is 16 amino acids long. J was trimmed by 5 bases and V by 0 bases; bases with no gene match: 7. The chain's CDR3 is CASSQDGTSREETQYF. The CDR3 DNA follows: TGCGCCAGCAGCCAAGATGGGACTAGCCGCGAGGAGACCCAGTACTTC.

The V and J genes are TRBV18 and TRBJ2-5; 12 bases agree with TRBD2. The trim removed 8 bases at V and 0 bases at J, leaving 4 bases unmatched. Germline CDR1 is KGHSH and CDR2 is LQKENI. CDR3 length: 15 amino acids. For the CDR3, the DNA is TGTGCCAGCCTCGGGACTAGCGGGTACCAAGAGACCCAGTACTTC. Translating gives CASLGTSGYQETQYF.

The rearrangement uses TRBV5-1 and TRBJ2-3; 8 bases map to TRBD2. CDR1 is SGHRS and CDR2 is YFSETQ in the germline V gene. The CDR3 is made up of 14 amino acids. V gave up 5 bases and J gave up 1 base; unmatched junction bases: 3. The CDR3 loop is CASRAGVGTDTQYF. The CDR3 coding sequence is TGCGCCAGCAGAGCGGGAGTGGGCACAGATACGCAGTATTTT. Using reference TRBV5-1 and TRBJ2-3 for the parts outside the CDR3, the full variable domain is KAGVTQTPRYLIKTRGQQVTLSCSPISGHRSVSWYQQTPGQGLQFLFEYFSETQRNKGNFPGRFSGRQFSNSRSEMNVSTLELGDSALYLCASRAGVGTDTQYFGPGTRLTVL.

The CDR3 is CASSIEGKLFF. The CDR3 coding sequence is TGTGCCAGTAGTATCGAGGGTAAACTGTTTTTT. The chain is built from TRBV19 and TRBJ1-4; D unresolved. CDR1 is LNHDA and CDR2 is SQIVND in the germline V gene (reference sequence). This CDR3 region has 11 residues. V was clipped by 3 bases and J by 11 bases, with 7 bases between them.

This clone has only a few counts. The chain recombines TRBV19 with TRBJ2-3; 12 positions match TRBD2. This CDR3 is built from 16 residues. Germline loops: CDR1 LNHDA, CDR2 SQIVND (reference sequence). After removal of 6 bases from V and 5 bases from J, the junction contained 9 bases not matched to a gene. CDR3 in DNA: TGTGCCAGTAGACCCTCTAGCGGGAGGGCCGGAGATACGCAGTATTTT. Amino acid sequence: CASRPSSGRAGDTQYF.

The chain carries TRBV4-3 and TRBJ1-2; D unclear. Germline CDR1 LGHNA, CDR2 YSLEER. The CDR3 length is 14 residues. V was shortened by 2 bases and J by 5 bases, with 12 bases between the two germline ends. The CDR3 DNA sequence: TGCGCCAGCAGCCAACCGGGCGGAGGATATGGCTACACCTTC. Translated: CASSQPGGGYGYTF.